This T cell receptor beta chain stems from a study of cytomegalovirus exposure and HLA in healthy donors. Study results and caveats: A reported reduction in N-insertions relative to the approximately 640-donor mean was seen in an Asian-associated ancestry cluster in a later analysis. Further analysis, carried out later, found HLA-associated TCR beta chains more clonally expanded than equally common other chains.

Germline V gene sequence: CDR1 SGHKS, CDR2 YYEKEE (reference sequence). The CDR3 runs 14 residues. V gave up 3 bases and J gave up 5 bases, with 12 bases separating them. PCR amplification relied on 60 Vbeta primers (plus 13 Jbeta primers). The protocol was immunoSEQ multiplex PCR, while the TCRdb copy is restricted to in-frame clones and leaves out a portion. Of about 280,000 clones listed, around nine tenths were seen once; the top ten hold less than 2.5%. On this clone: Antigen specificity is unknown.

Unrecorded immune exposures were likely, despite nominal health at sampling. V usage is TRBV5-5 and J usage is TRBJ1-5; D may be TRBD1 (5 bases). Sequencing was performed on PBMCs. This receptor was obtained from a woman between 18 and 29 years old in good health and CMV-seronegative. Here the CDR3 DNA reads TGTGCCAGCAGCTCCGGACGGGGGGATCAGCCCCAGCATTTT. As protein: CASSSGRGDQPQHF.